This T cell receptor (beta chain) was found in a study of blood T cell repertoires in COVID-19. Across the study: Spain, Italy and the United States supplied samples that represented acute and convalescent COVID-19. PBMCs, B-cell-depleted T cells, or T cells were the source of the cDNA or gDNA that made up the material.

Germline V lookup: CDR1 MNHEY, CDR2 SVGAGI. Trimming pared 1 base from V and 5 bases from J, leaving 15 bases between. The CDR3 runs to 15 residues. In the study's own analysis: Nucleated cell number was recorded as an estimate derived from reference gene primer amplification. The assay was immunoSEQ multiplex PCR, and TCRdb's table has in-frame clones only and misses some. That table furnishes V, J and clone size, whereas the DNA furnished D and trimming. The table records almost 200,000 clones, about nine tenths of them present only once. The specimen sequenced was peripheral blood. The source is a woman aged 70 to 79 with acute or convalescent COVID-19. The V gene is TRBV6-5, the J gene TRBJ2-7, with D possibly matching TRBD1 (6 bases). CDR3 amino acids: CASSYYGAGGHEQYF. The CDR3 DNA sequence: TGTGCCAGCAGTTACTATGGTGCTGGGGGCCACGAGCAGTACTTC.